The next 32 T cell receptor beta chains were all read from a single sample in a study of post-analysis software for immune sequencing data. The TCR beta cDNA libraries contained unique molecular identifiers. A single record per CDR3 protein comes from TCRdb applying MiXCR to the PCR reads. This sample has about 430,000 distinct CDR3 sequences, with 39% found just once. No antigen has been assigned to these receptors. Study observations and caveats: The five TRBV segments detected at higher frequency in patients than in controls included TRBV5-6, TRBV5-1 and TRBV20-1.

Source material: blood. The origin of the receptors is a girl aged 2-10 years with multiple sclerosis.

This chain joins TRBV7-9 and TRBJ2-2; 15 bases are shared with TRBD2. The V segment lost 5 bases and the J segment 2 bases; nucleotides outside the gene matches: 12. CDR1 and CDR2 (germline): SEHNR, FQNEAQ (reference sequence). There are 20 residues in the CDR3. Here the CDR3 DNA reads TGTGCCAGCAGCCGTCTTACCGGGACTAGCGGGGGGCCAAACACCGGGGAGCTGTTTTTT. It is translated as CASSRLTGTSGGPNTGELFF.

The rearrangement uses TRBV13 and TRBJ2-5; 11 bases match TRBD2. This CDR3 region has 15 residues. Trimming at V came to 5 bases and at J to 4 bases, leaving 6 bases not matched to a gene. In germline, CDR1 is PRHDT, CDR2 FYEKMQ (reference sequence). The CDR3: CASSASGTSGETQYF. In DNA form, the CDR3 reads TGTGCCAGCAGCGCCTCCGGGACTAGCGGAGAGACCCAGTACTTC.

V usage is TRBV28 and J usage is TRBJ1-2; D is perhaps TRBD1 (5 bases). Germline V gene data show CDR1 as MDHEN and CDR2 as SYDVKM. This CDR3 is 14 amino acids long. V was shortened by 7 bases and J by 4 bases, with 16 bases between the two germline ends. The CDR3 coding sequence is TGTGCCAGCACCCCTTCGGGGGATGGCTATGGCTACACCTTC. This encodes CASTPSGDGYGYTF.

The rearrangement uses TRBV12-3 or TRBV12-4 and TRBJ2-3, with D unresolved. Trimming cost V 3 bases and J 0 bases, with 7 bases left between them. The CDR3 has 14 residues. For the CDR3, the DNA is TGTGCCAGCAGTTTTTTCGAAAGCACAGATACGCAGTATTTT. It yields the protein CASSFFESTDTQYF.

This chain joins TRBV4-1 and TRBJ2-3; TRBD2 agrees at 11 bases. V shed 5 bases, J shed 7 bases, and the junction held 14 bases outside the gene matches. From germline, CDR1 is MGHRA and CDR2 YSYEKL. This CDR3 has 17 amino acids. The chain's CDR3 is CASSGRLAGSTGNTQYF. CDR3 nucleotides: TGCGCCAGCAGCGGGAGACTAGCGGGGAGTACGGGGAATACGCAGTATTTT.

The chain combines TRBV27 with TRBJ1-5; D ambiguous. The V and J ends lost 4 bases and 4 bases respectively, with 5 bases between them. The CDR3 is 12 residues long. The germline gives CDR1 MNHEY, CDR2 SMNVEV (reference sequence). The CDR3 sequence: CASSSGNQPQHF. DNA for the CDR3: TGTGCCAGCAGTTCGGGGAATCAGCCCCAGCATTTT.

In DNA form, the CDR3 reads TGTGCCATCAACCCCAGGACGTCAGGCACAGATACGCAGTATTTT. This codes for CAINPRTSGTDTQYF. The chain employs TRBV10-3 and TRBJ2-3; D uncertain. This CDR3 region has 15 residues. V was cut by 7 bases and J by 1 base, with 15 bases left in between. In germline, CDR1 is ENHRY, CDR2 SYGVKD.

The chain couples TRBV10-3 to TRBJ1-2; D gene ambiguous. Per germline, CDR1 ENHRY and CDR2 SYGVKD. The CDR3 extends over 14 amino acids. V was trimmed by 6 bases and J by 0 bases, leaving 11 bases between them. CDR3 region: CAIRISVPNYGYTF. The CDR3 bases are TGTGCCATCAGGATTTCGGTCCCTAACTATGGCTACACCTTC.

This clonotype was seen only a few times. CDR3 protein: CASSQGSAGRSYEQYF. The CDR3 DNA is TGCGCCAGCAGCCAAGGCTCCGCGGGACGCTCCTACGAGCAGTACTTC. This sequence joins TRBV4-1 and TRBJ2-7; D might be TRBD2 (6 bases). V lost 1 base and J 0 bases, leaving 13 bases between the germline ends. CDR1 MGHRA and CDR2 YSYEKL come from the germline V gene. This CDR3 has 16 residues.

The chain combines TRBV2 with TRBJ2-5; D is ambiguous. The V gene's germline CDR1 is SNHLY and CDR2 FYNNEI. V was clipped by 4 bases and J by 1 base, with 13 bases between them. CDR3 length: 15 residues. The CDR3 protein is CASSVNLPTQETQYF. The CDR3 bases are TGTGCCAGCAGTGTGAATCTTCCGACCCAAGAGACCCAGTACTTC. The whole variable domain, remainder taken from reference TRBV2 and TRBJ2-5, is EPEVTQTPSHQVTQMGQEVILRCVPISNHLYFYWYRQILGQKVEFLVSFYNNEISEKSEIFDDQFSVERPDGSNFTLKIRSTKLEDSAMYFCASSVNLPTQETQYFGPGTRLLVL.

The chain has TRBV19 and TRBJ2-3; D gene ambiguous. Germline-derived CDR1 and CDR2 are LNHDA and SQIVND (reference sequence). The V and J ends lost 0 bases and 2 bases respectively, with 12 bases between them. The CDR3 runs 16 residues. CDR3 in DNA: TGTGCCAGTAGTATAGATCTGGTGGGGATCACAGATACGCAGTATTTT. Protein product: CASSIDLVGITDTQYF.

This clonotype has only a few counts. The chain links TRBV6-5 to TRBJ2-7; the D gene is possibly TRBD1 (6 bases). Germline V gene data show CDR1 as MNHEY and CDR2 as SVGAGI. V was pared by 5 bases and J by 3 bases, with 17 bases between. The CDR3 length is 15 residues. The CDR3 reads CASSKPDRPLYEQYF. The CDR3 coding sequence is TGTGCCAGCAGTAAACCGGACAGACCGCTCTACGAGCAGTACTTC.

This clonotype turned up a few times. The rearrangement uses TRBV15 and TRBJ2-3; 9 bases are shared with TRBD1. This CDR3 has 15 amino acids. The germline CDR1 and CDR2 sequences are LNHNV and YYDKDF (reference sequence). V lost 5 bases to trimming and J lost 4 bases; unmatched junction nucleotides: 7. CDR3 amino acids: CATSFRTGAADTQYF. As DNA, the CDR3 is TGTGCCACCAGCTTCCGGACAGGGGCGGCAGATACGCAGTATTTT.

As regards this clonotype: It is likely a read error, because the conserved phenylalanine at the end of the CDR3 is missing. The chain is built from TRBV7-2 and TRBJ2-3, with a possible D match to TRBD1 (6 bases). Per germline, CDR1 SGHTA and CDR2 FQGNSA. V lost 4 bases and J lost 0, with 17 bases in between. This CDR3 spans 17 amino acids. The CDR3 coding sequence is TGTGCCAGCAGCTGGGGTGACAGGTTAATGAGCACAGATACGCAGTATTAT. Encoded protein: CASSWGDRLMSTDTQYY.

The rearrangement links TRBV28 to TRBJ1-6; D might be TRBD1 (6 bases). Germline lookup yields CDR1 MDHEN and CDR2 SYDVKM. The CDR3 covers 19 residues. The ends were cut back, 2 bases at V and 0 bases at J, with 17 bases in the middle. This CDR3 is CASSLPLGRGYSYNSPLHF. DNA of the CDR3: TGTGCCAGCAGTTTACCCCTGGGCAGGGGATACTCCTATAATTCACCCCTCCACTTT.

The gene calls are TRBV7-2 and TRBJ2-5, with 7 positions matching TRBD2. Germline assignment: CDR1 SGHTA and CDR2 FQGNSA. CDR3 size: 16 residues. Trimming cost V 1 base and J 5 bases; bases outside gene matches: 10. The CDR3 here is CASSLGAGLWGETQYF. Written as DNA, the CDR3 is TGTGCCAGCAGCTTAGGAGCGGGGTTATGGGGGGAGACCCAGTACTTC.

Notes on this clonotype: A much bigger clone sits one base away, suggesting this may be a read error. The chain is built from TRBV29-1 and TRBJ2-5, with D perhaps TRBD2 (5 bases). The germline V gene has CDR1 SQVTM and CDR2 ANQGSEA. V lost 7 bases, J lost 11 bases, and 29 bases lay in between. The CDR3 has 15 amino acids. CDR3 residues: CSDEGLQVFPYGQYF. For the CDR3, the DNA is TGCAGCGATGAGGGCCTTCAGGTTTTCCCCTACGGGCAGTACTTC.

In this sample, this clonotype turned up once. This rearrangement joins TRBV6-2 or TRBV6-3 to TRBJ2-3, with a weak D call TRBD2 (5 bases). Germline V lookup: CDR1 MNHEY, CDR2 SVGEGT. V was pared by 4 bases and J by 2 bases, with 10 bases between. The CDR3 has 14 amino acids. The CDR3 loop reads CASSSRELTDTQYF. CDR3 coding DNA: TGTGCCAGCAGTTCCCGGGAACTCACAGATACGCAGTATTTT.

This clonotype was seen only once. CDR3 coding DNA: TGTGCCAGCAGCCGCACAGGGACCGTCCCCAATGAGCAGTTCTTC. As protein: CASSRTGTVPNEQFF. V gene TRBV7-9 combines with J gene TRBJ2-1; perhaps TRBD1 as D (6 bases). Trimming took off 5 bases at V and 6 bases at J, with 17 bases between the two ends. This CDR3 region has 15 residues. The germline V gene encodes CDR1 SEHNR and CDR2 FQNEAQ (reference sequence). Full variable domain (rest looked up from reference TRBV7-9 and TRBJ2-1): DTGVSQNPRHKITKRGQNVTFRCDPISEHNRLYWYRQTLGQGPEFLTYFQNEAQLEKSRLLSDRFSAERPKGSFSTLEIQRTEQGDSAMYLCASSRTGTVPNEQFFGPGTRLTVL.

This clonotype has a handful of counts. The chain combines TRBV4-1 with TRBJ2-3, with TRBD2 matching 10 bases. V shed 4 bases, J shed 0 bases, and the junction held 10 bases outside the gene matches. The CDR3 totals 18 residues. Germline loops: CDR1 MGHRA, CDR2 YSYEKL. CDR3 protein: CASSLPRTSGTSTDTQYF. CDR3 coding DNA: TGCGCCAGCAGCCTACCGCGGACTAGCGGAACTAGCACAGATACGCAGTATTTT.

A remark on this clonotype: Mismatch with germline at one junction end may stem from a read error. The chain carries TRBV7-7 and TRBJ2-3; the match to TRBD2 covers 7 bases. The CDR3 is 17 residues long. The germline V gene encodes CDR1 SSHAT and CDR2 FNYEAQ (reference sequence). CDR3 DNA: TGTGCTAGCAGCCCCCTCGTTGGTGCGGGAGCAGCAGATACGCAGTATTTT. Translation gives CASSPLVGAGAADTQYF.

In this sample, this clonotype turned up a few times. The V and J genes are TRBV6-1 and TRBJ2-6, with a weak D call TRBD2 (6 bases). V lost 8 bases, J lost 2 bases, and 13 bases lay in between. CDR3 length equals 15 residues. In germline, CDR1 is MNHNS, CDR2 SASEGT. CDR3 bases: TGTGCCAGCCGGTTGGAGGGGACTGGGGCCAACGTCCTGACTTTC. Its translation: CASRLEGTGANVLTF.

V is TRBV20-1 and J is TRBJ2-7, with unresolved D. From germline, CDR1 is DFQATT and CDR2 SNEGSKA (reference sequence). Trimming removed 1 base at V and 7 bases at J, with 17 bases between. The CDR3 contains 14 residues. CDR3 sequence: CSARVVSSGREQYF. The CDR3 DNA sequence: TGCAGTGCTAGAGTTGTTTCTTCAGGCCGGGAGCAGTACTTC.

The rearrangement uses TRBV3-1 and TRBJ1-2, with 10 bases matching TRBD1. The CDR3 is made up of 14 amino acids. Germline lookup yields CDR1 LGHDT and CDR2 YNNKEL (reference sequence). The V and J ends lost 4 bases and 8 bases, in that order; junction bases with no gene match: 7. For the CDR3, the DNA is TGTGCCAGCAGCCGAGGGACAGGGGTCGGCGGCTACACCTTC. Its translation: CASSRGTGVGGYTF.

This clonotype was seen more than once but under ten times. The CDR3 DNA reads as TGTGCCAGCAGTATGGATACAAGGAACTATGGCTACACCTTC. This gives the protein CASSMDTRNYGYTF. The V call is TRBV6-5, the J call TRBJ1-2; D is undetermined. CDR1 is MNHEY, CDR2 SVGAGI, per germline. The germline V and J ends were trimmed by 5 bases and 2 bases, with 12 bases remaining between them. This CDR3 spans 14 amino acids.

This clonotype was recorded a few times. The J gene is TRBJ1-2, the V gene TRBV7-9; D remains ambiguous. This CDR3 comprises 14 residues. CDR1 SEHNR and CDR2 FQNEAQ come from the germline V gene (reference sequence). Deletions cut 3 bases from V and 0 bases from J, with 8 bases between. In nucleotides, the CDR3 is TGTGCCAGCAGCTTCAAACAGTCTAACTATGGCTACACCTTC. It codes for CASSFKQSNYGYTF.

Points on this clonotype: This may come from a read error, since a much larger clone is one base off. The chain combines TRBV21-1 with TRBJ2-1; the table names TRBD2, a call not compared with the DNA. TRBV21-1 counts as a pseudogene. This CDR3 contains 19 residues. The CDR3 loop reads CASSKPYFSGSHFSNEQFF. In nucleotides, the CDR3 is TGTGCCAGCAGCAAACCTTATTTTAGCGGGAGCCACTTCAGCAATGAGCAGTTCTTC.

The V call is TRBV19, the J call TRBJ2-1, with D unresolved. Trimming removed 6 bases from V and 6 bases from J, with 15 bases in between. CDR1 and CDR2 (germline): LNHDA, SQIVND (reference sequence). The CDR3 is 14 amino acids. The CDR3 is CASSPRNLGNEQFF. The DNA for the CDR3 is TGTGCCAGTAGCCCGCGGAATTTAGGCAATGAGCAGTTCTTC.

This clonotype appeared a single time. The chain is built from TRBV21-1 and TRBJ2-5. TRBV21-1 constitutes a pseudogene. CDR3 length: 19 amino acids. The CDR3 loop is CASSKEKRAEPTTQETQYF. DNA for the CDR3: TGTGCCAGCAGCAAAGAAAAACGGGCTGAGCCGACGACTCAAGAGACCCAGTACTTC.

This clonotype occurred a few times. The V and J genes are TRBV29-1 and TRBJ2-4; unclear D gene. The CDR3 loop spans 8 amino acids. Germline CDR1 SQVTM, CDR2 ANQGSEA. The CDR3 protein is CNGNIQYF. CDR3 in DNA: TGCAACGGCAACATTCAGTACTTC.

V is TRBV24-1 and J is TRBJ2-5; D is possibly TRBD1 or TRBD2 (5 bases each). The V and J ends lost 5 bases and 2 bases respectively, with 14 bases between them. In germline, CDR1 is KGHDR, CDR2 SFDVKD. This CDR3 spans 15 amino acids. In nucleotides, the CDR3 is TGTGCCACCAGTGTAATCGGGGCGGAACAAGAGACCCAGTACTTC. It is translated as CATSVIGAEQETQYF.

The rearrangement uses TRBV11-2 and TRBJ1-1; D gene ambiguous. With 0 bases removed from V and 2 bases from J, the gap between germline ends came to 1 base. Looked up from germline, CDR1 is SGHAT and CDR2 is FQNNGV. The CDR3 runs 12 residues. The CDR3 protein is CASSLDNTEAFF. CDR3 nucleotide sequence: TGTGCCAGCAGCTTAGACAACACTGAAGCTTTCTTT.